This T cell receptor (beta chain) is from a study of T cells in localized non-small cell lung cancer. Study results and limitations: A median of approximately 54 clones ranked among the top 100 in tumor appeared in adjacent lung.

Clones were sequenced by immunoSEQ multiplex PCR, and TCRdb holds only the in-frame ones, with some missing. The data show 70,000 to 95,000 clones, about nine tenths seen once. Trimming took 2 bases from V and 4 from J, leaving 12 bases between them. CDR3 length equals 15 residues. Germline lookup yields CDR1 KGHSH and CDR2 LQKENI. About this clone itself: Its antigen is not identified.

The receptor's source is a woman aged 35 to 70 with stage II squamous cell lung carcinoma. The chain is built from TRBV18 and TRBJ1-3, with D possibly TRBD1 on 5 matching bases. The sequences come from PBMCs, collected before any cancer treatment. The CDR3 reads CASSPTQGSGNTIYF. The CDR3 DNA reads as TGTGCCAGCTCACCAACTCAGGGTTCAGGAAACACCATATATTTT.